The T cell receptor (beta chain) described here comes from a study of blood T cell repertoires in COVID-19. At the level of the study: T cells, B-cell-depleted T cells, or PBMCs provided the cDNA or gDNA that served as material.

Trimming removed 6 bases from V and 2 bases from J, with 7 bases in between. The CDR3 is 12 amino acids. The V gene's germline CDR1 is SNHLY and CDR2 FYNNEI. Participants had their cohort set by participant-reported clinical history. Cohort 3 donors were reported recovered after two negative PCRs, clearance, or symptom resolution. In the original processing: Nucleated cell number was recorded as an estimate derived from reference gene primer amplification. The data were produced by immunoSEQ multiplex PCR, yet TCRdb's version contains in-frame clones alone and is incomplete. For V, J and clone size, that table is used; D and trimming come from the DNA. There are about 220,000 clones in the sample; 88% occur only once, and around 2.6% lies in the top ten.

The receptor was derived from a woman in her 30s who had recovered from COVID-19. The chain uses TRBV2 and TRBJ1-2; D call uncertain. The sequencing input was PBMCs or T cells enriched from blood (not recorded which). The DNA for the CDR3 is TGTGCCAGCAGCGGTTCAAACTATGGCTACACCTTC. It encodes CASSGSNYGYTF.